Presented here are 10 T cell receptor beta chains from one specimen sequenced in a study of T cell responses to AZD1222 COVID-19 vaccine. The repertoire was sequenced with immunoSEQ multiplex PCR; TCRdb's copy has only in-frame clones and lacks some. Here the sample spans 200,000 or so clones, 87% being singletons. The specimen comprised peripheral blood, sampled on day 0 of MenACWY control vaccination. The receptors here all came from an adult in good health.

The gene calls are TRBV19 and TRBJ2-4; maybe TRBD1 (5 bases). The germline gives CDR1 LNHDA, CDR2 SQIVND (reference sequence). The CDR3 has 12 residues. The ends were cut back, 5 bases at V and 5 bases at J, with 7 bases in the middle. The CDR3 DNA reads TGTGCCAGTAGTGGCAGGGAAAACATTCAGTACTTC. This codes for CASSGRENIQYF. Combining the CDR3 with reference TRBV19 and TRBJ2-4 gives the whole variable domain DGGITQSPKYLFRKEGQNVTLSCEQNLNHDAMYWYRQDPGQGLRLIYYSQIVNDFQKGDIAEGYSVSREKKESFPLTVTSAQKNPTAFYLCASSGRENIQYFGAGTRLSVL.

The chain carries TRBV14 and TRBJ2-7, with 7 bases lining up with TRBD1. The CDR3 covers 15 residues. The V and J ends lost 1 base and 2 bases, in that order; junction bases with no gene match: 5. Germline CDR1 and CDR2: SGHDN and FVKESK. CDR3 sequence: CASSQATGSAYEQYF. CDR3 DNA: TGTGCCAGCAGCCAAGCGACAGGGTCAGCCTACGAGCAGTACTTC.

The J gene is TRBJ2-7, the V gene TRBV7-8; the D gene is possibly TRBD1 (6 bases). Germline-derived CDR1 and CDR2 are SGHVS and FQNEAQ. CDR3 length: 13 residues. The V end was cut by 5 bases, the J end by 3 bases, with 11 bases between. The CDR3 is CASSQPQGYEQYF. Here the CDR3 DNA reads TGTGCCAGCAGCCAACCACAGGGCTACGAGCAGTACTTC.

This rearrangement joins TRBV12-3 or TRBV12-4 to TRBJ1-6; D uncertain. This CDR3 comprises 13 residues. V was shortened by 6 bases and J by 4 bases, with 7 bases between the two germline ends. The CDR3 sequence is CASSLHYNSPLHF. Here the CDR3 DNA reads TGTGCCAGCAGCCTACATTATAATTCACCCCTCCACTTT.

The J gene is TRBJ2-7, the V gene TRBV18; possibly TRBD2 for D (5 bases). Germline values: CDR1 KGHSH, CDR2 LQKENI. This CDR3 has 13 amino acids. The germline V and J ends were trimmed by 3 bases and 2 bases, with 8 bases remaining between them. The CDR3 region has the DNA TGTGCCAGCTCACCGGGAGAAACCTACGAGCAGTACTTC. Translation: CASSPGETYEQYF.

The J gene is TRBJ1-2, the V gene TRBV7-8; D possibly corresponds to TRBD1 (5 bases). The CDR3 sequence is 14 residues long. V shed 5 bases and J shed 2 bases, with 12 bases lying between them. CDR1 and CDR2 from the germline V gene are SGHVS and FQNEAQ. The CDR3 DNA follows: TGTGCCAGCAGCCTCATGGGACGGAACTATGGCTACACCTTC. It is translated as CASSLMGRNYGYTF.

The chain joins TRBV18 to TRBJ2-7, with no clear D. V was cut by 2 bases and J by 1 base, with 6 bases left in between. The CDR3 sequence is 13 residues long. Germline V CDR1 and CDR2: KGHSH, LQKENI. CDR3 sequence: CASSPARSYEQYF. In DNA, the CDR3 is TGTGCCAGCTCACCAGCCCGTTCCTACGAGCAGTACTTC.

The chain recombines TRBV5-1 with TRBJ2-3; 7 positions match TRBD2. V gave up 0 bases and J gave up 0 bases; unmatched junction bases: 4. The CDR3 has 16 residues. Germline V gives CDR1 SGHRS, CDR2 YFSETQ. Here the CDR3 DNA reads TGCGCCAGCAGCTTGGCCCCGGGGGGTAGCACAGATACGCAGTATTTT. It codes for CASSLAPGGSTDTQYF.

The CDR3 protein is CASSLDPTGSTEAFF. Here the CDR3 DNA reads TGTGCCAGCAGCTTAGACCCCACAGGGAGCACTGAAGCTTTCTTT. This sequence joins TRBV11-2 and TRBJ1-1, with D perhaps TRBD1 (6 bases). The CDR3 sequence is 15 residues long. Germline lookup yields CDR1 SGHAT and CDR2 FQNNGV. The germline V and J ends were trimmed by 0 bases and 4 bases, with 12 bases remaining between them.

The chain couples TRBV19 to TRBJ2-7; D is ambiguous. CDR3 length: 12 amino acids. Trimming left V 11 bases short and J 1 base short, with 12 bases between. Per germline, CDR1 LNHDA and CDR2 SQIVND (reference sequence). CDR3: CAGRSRSYEQYF. Written as DNA, the CDR3 is TGTGCCGGCAGAAGCCGATCCTACGAGCAGTACTTC.